This note documents a single T cell receptor beta chain sequence. Antigen specificity is unknown. The table came from immunoSEQ multiplex PCR; TCRdb's copy has only in-frame clones and leaves some out. The table includes approximately 7,000 clones, over 70% detected once. Germline lookup yields CDR1 MRHNA and CDR2 SNTAGT. The CDR3 length is 13 residues. V shed 2 bases and J shed 6 bases, with 8 bases lying between them. This specimen belongs to a study of chemoradiotherapy in HPV16-positive cancers. The study, taken as a whole, reports: During treatment, candidate HPV-specific clones and E7-related motifs expanded in tumor.

The sample consisted of tumor tissue, taken from a patient who underwent chemoradiotherapy. V and J are TRBV6-4 and TRBJ2-1; D gene ambiguous. This sequence originates from a human donor with HPV-associated anogenital cancer. CDR3 loop: CASSDLGSNEQFF. The CDR3 DNA sequence: TGTGCCAGCAGTGACCTAGGGTCCAATGAGCAGTTCTTC.